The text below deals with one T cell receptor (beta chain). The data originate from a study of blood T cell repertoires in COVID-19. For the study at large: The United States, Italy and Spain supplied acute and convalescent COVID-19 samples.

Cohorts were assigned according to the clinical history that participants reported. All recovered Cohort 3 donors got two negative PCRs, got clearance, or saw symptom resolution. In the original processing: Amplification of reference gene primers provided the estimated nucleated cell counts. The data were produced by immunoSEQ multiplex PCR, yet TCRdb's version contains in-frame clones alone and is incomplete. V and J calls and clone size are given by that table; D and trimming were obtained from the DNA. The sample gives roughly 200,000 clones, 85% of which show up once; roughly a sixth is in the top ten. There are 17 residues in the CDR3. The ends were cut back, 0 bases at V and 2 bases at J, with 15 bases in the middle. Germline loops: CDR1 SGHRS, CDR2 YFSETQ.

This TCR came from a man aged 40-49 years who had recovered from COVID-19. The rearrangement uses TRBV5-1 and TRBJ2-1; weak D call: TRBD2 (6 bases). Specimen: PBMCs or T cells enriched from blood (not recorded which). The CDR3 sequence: CASSLGPSSDPYNEQFF. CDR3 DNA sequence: TGCGCCAGCAGCTTGGGTCCCTCTAGCGATCCCTACAATGAGCAGTTCTTC.